Presented here are 30 T cell receptor beta chains from one specimen sequenced in a study of blood T cells in healthy people across ages. The use of a sample-barcoded 5' primer and a J-beta primer mix characterized a second PCR of about 7 to 12 cycles. TCRdb itself ran the 5' RACE reads through MiXCR, one entry per CDR3 protein. Found here are around 790,000 distinct CDR3 sequences, under 55% of them singletons; the top ten hold roughly 19%. Sequencing input: blood. These receptors all stem from a man aged 55 to 70 in good health.

The CDR3 protein is CASSRTSGERDTQYF. The CDR3 DNA reads as TGTGCCAGCAGCCGGACTAGCGGGGAAAGAGATACGCAGTATTTT. This rearrangement joins TRBV2 to TRBJ2-3; 12 nucleotides agree with TRBD2. This CDR3 comprises 15 residues. J gave up 5 bases and V 6 bases, and 6 bases lay outside the gene matches. Germline V lookup: CDR1 SNHLY, CDR2 FYNNEI.

The chain is built from TRBV5-5 and TRBJ2-5; D uncertain. The CDR3 has 13 residues. In germline, CDR1 is SGHKS, CDR2 YYEKEE (reference sequence). Between the trimmed V and J ends, which lost 4 bases and 3 bases, there was a span of 10 bases. CDR3 residues: CASSLYLEETQYF. In DNA, the CDR3 is TGTGCCAGCAGCCTATACCTTGAAGAGACCCAGTACTTC.

The chain carries TRBV7-9 and TRBJ2-7; a weak D match, TRBD2 (5 bases). The CDR3 is 13 amino acids. V was shortened by 6 bases and J by 6 bases, with 15 bases between the two germline ends. Germline V CDR1 and CDR2: SEHNR, FQNEAQ (reference sequence). The CDR3 protein is CASSPTIGAEQYF. The CDR3 DNA reads as TGTGCCAGCAGTCCGACTATCGGTGCCGAGCAGTACTTC.

The V call is TRBV15, the J call TRBJ2-4; 8 bases line up with TRBD2. The end of the DNA is better explained by TRBJ2-5, so the J call may be wrong. This CDR3 spans 18 amino acids. The V gene's germline CDR1 is LNHNV and CDR2 YYDKDF (reference sequence). CDR3 in amino acids: CATSRVSSARGAVETQYF. CDR3 DNA: TGTGCCACCAGCAGAGTTAGTTCGGCGCGGGGGGCCGTGGAGACCCAGTACTTC.

This clonotype was counted a few times. V gene TRBV27 combines with J gene TRBJ2-3, with 10 bases matching TRBD2. V shed 0 bases and J 0 bases; nucleotides not matched to a gene: 6. This CDR3 contains 18 residues. CDR1 is MNHEY, CDR2 SMNVEV, per germline (reference sequence). The CDR3 coding sequence is TGTGCCAGCAGTTTATCGAGGGTAGCGGGGGGAAGCACAGATACGCAGTATTTT. It encodes CASSLSRVAGGSTDTQYF.

J is TRBJ2-7 and V is TRBV27, with no clear D. Deletions cut 10 bases from V and 0 bases from J, with 10 bases between. Germline-derived CDR1 and CDR2 are MNHEY and SMNVEV (reference sequence). This CDR3 region has 12 residues. Written as DNA, the CDR3 is TGTGCCACATACAGCAGCTCCTACGAGCAGTACTTC. Its translation: CATYSSSYEQYF.

This chain joins TRBV6-5 and TRBJ2-5, with TRBD1 matching over 9 bases. The CDR3 runs to 13 residues. Per germline, CDR1 MNHEY and CDR2 SVGAGI. V gave up 8 bases and J gave up 5 bases; unmatched junction bases: 6. The CDR3 sequence is CASLDRGGETQYF. The CDR3 DNA reads TGTGCCAGCTTGGACAGGGGTGGGGAGACCCAGTACTTC.

V and J are TRBV27 and TRBJ1-2, with D uncertain. The CDR3 sequence is 13 residues long. CDR1 is MNHEY, CDR2 SMNVEV, per germline (reference sequence). Trimming stripped 3 bases from V and 1 base from J, with 6 bases between. CDR3 sequence (DNA): TGTGCCAGCAGTTTCGGGAATAACTATGGCTACACCTTC. It is translated as CASSFGNNYGYTF.

This clonotype was seen more than once but under ten times. The rearrangement joins TRBV20-1 to TRBJ2-3; unclear D gene. From germline, CDR1 is DFQATT and CDR2 SNEGSKA (reference sequence). The CDR3 is 15 residues long. V lost 5 bases to trimming and J lost 3 bases, with 18 bases between them. CDR3 sequence reads: CSASRSEKSTDTQYF. In DNA, the CDR3 is TGCAGTGCTTCCAGAAGCGAGAAATCGACAGATACGCAGTATTTT.

V gene TRBV21-1 combines with J gene TRBJ1-1; TRBD1, the D gene given by the table, was not confirmed from the DNA. TRBV21-1 is designated a pseudogene. The CDR3 contains 17 residues. This CDR3 is CASPKGGKKGGNTEAFF. DNA for the CDR3: TGTGCCAGCCCCAAAGGAGGGAAGAAAGGGGGGAACACTGAAGCTTTCTTT.

In this sample, this clonotype turned up many times. The V gene is TRBV4-1, the J gene TRBJ2-1; 10 bases are shared with TRBD2. The CDR3 consists of 16 residues. Per the germline V gene, CDR1 is MGHRA and CDR2 is YSYEKL. Trimming at V came to 1 base and at J to 2 bases, leaving 2 bases not matched to a gene. CDR3 DNA: TGCGCCAGCAGCCAAGTAAGCGGGGGGGCCTACAATGAGCAGTTCTTC. Translation gives CASSQVSGGAYNEQFF.

The V call is TRBV2, the J call TRBJ1-1; D unresolved. Germline V gene data show CDR1 as SNHLY and CDR2 as FYNNEI. The CDR3 runs to 12 residues. V was shortened by 8 bases and J by 3 bases, with 10 bases between the two germline ends. Here the CDR3 DNA reads TGTGCCAGCGGTCCTTTCCACACTGAAGCTTTCTTT. Its protein is CASGPFHTEAFF. Full variable domain (outside the CDR3, taken from reference TRBV2 and TRBJ1-1): EPEVTQTPSHQVTQMGQEVILRCVPISNHLYFYWYRQILGQKVEFLVSFYNNEISEKSEIFDDQFSVERPDGSNFTLKIRSTKLEDSAMYFCASGPFHTEAFFGQGTRLTVV.

This clonotype was seen at least ten times. The rearrangement uses TRBV5-1 and TRBJ1-2, with D tentatively TRBD1 (5 bases). The CDR3 is 15 residues long. V was cut by 0 bases and J by 0 bases, with 9 bases left in between. Germline V gene sequence: CDR1 SGHRS, CDR2 YFSETQ. The CDR3 DNA reads as TGCGCCAGCAGCTTGGGGACATCGACTAACTATGGCTACACCTTC. This gives the protein CASSLGTSTNYGYTF. The full variable domain, rest sourced from reference TRBV5-1 and TRBJ1-2, is KAGVTQTPRYLIKTRGQQVTLSCSPISGHRSVSWYQQTPGQGLQFLFEYFSETQRNKGNFPGRFSGRQFSNSRSEMNVSTLELGDSALYLCASSLGTSTNYGYTFGSGTRLTVV.

The chain carries TRBV5-1 and TRBJ2-7; possible D gene TRBD2, 5 bases. The J call may be in error: the DNA end matches TRBJ2-5 better. There are 18 residues in the CDR3. Germline V lookup: CDR1 SGHRS, CDR2 YFSETQ. CDR3 residues: CASSNSTLRGTQRETQYF. The CDR3 coding sequence is TGCGCCAGCAGCAACTCCACGCTCCGAGGCACCCAGCGGGAGACCCAGTACTTC.

This sequence joins TRBV7-9 and TRBJ2-5; the match to TRBD2 covers 12 bases. The CDR3 totals 16 residues. Looked up from germline, CDR1 is SEHNR and CDR2 is FQNEAQ (reference sequence). The V gene end was trimmed by 2 bases and the J gene end by 11 bases; junction bases not matched to a gene: 12. The CDR3 loop reads CASSLYGTSGYDEQYF. DNA for the CDR3: TGTGCCAGCAGCTTATACGGGACTAGCGGGTACGATGAGCAGTACTTC.

This clonotype was observed a few times. V usage is TRBV28 and J usage is TRBJ2-7, with 9 bases aligning to TRBD1. Germline CDR1 reads MDHEN; CDR2 reads SYDVKM. The CDR3 spans 14 residues. The junction had 8 bases not matched to a gene; V was cut back by 6 bases and J by 5 bases. The CDR3 loop is CASSFGTGTHEQYF. CDR3 in DNA: TGTGCCAGCAGCTTCGGGACAGGGACCCACGAGCAGTACTTC.

The rearrangement joins TRBV24-1 to TRBJ1-1; 10 bases match TRBD1. The CDR3 sequence is 18 residues long. The ends lost 4 bases at V and 1 base at J; junction bases unmatched: 11. Germline V gives CDR1 KGHDR, CDR2 SFDVKD. CDR3: CATSEIGTGEVRNTEAFF. DNA of the CDR3: TGTGCCACCAGTGAAATCGGGACAGGGGAAGTTCGGAACACTGAAGCTTTCTTT.

This clonotype has just a few counts. V and J are TRBV27 and TRBJ1-2; 10 nucleotides agree with TRBD1. Germline trimming cut 5 bases from V and 5 bases from J; bases unmatched to any gene: 5. Germline V gene data show CDR1 as MNHEY and CDR2 as SMNVEV (reference sequence). This CDR3 has 14 residues. CDR3 sequence reads: CASSPGTGVYGYTF. CDR3 DNA: TGTGCCAGCAGTCCTGGGACAGGGGTTTATGGCTACACCTTC.

The V gene is TRBV15, the J gene TRBJ2-4; possible D gene TRBD2, 6 bases. The DNA matches TRBJ2-7 better at its end, which makes the J call doubtful. Germline assignment: CDR1 LNHNV and CDR2 YYDKDF (reference sequence). This CDR3 is built from 14 residues. Here the CDR3 reads CATSAGLLSYEQYF. CDR3 DNA sequence: TGTGCCACCAGCGCGGGGCTACTCTCCTACGAGCAGTACTTC.

The table lists this clonotype with a few counts. V and J are TRBV10-3 and TRBJ2-5, with 7 bases aligning to TRBD1. Germline assignment: CDR1 ENHRY and CDR2 SYGVKD. CDR3 size: 13 residues. V lost 6 bases and J lost 4; bases outside the gene matches: 5. CDR3: CAISPGGIETQYF. CDR3 nucleotides: TGTGCCATCAGCCCAGGGGGAATAGAGACCCAGTACTTC.

The V call is TRBV12-3 or TRBV12-4, the J call TRBJ2-7, with TRBD2 as a possible D gene (6 bases). Between the trimmed V and J ends, which lost 0 bases and 6 bases, there was a span of 15 bases. This CDR3 region has 15 residues. The CDR3 region is CASSLAGGTLCEQYF. As DNA, the CDR3 is TGTGCCAGCAGTTTAGCGGGGGGTACGTTGTGCGAGCAGTACTTC.

This sequence joins TRBV7-3 and TRBJ2-7; perhaps TRBD1 as D (6 bases). The DNA matches TRBJ2-5 better at its end, which makes the J call doubtful. Germline V lookup: CDR1 SGHTA, CDR2 FQGTGA. There are 13 residues in the CDR3. The DNA for the CDR3 is TGTGCCAGCAGCCCACAGGGTTTCGAGACCCAGTACTTC. This codes for CASSPQGFETQYF.

This clonotype appeared many times. This chain uses TRBV14 with TRBJ2-7; D gene unclear. Trimming removed 3 bases from V and 0 bases from J, with 6 bases in between. CDR3 length: 13 residues. CDR1 and CDR2 (germline): SGHDN, FVKESK. The CDR3: CASSHPNSYEQYF. Here the CDR3 DNA reads TGTGCCAGCAGCCATCCGAACTCCTACGAGCAGTACTTC. Filled out from reference TRBV14 and TRBJ2-7, the complete variable domain reads EAGVTQFPSHSVIEKGQTVTLRCDPISGHDNLYWYRRVMGKEIKFLLHFVKESKQDESGMPNNRFLAERTGGTYSTLKVQPAELEDSGVYFCASSHPNSYEQYFGPGTRLTVT.

Comments on this clonotype: Mismatch with germline at one junction end may stem from a read error. This chain connects TRBV20-1 to TRBJ2-4; 8 positions agree with TRBD2. Germline lookup yields CDR1 DFQATT and CDR2 SNEGSKA (reference sequence). This CDR3 is built from 15 residues. The CDR3 coding sequence is TGCAGTGCTAGGGGGATCGGGGGGGCCAAACACATTCAGTACTTC. Translated: CSARGIGGAKHIQYF.

V is TRBV19 and J is TRBJ2-4, with 7 nucleotides matching TRBD2. The CDR3 consists of 18 residues. Trimming removed 0 bases from V and 0 bases from J; junction bases left unmatched: 8. Germline lookup yields CDR1 LNHDA and CDR2 SQIVND (reference sequence). The CDR3 DNA is TGTGCCAGTAGTATAGATCTTGGGGGGGTGATAGCCAAAAACATTCAGTACTTC. Its protein product is CASSIDLGGVIAKNIQYF.

This clonotype was found a few times. This chain joins TRBV5-1 and TRBJ2-5; 7 bases line up with TRBD2. V was pared by 6 bases and J by 5 bases, with 10 bases of the junction left unmatched. Per germline, CDR1 SGHRS and CDR2 YFSETQ. This CDR3 is 14 amino acids long. CDR3 region: CASTLGREVETQYF. The CDR3 coding sequence is TGCGCCAGCACCCTGGGTCGGGAGGTCGAGACCCAGTACTTC. Based on the CDR3 plus reference TRBV5-1 and TRBJ2-5, the full variable domain is KAGVTQTPRYLIKTRGQQVTLSCSPISGHRSVSWYQQTPGQGLQFLFEYFSETQRNKGNFPGRFSGRQFSNSRSEMNVSTLELGDSALYLCASTLGREVETQYFGPGTRLLVL.

In its sample, this clonotype was seen many times. The V and J genes are TRBV4-1 and TRBJ2-7; the D gene could be TRBD1 or TRBD2 (5 bases each). Germline CDR1 MGHRA, CDR2 YSYEKL. Trimming shortened V by 0 bases and J by 0 bases, and 12 bases separated the two germline ends. The CDR3 has 16 residues. CDR3 DNA: TGCGCCAGCAGCCAAGACTGGCCAGGGAGCTCCTACGAGCAGTACTTC. Translation: CASSQDWPGSSYEQYF.

The rearrangement links TRBV5-1 to TRBJ2-3; possibly TRBD2 for D (6 bases). The germline V gene has CDR1 SGHRS and CDR2 YFSETQ. The length of the CDR3 is 13 residues. With 0 bases removed from V and 7 bases from J, the gap between germline ends came to 9 bases. As DNA, the CDR3 is TGCGCCAGCAGCTTGGGGGGGGATTATACGCAGTATTTT. The encoded protein is CASSLGGDYTQYF.

This rearrangement joins TRBV15 to TRBJ1-4; 8 nucleotides match TRBD1. The V gene end was trimmed by 5 bases and the J gene end by 8 bases; junction bases not matched to a gene: 10. This CDR3 spans 15 amino acids. Per germline, CDR1 LNHNV and CDR2 YYDKDF (reference sequence). The CDR3 sequence is CATSSRTGFSEKLFF. Here the CDR3 DNA reads TGTGCCACCAGCTCCCGGACAGGGTTCTCCGAAAAACTGTTTTTT.

This clonotype was counted a few times. V is TRBV6-2 or TRBV6-3 and J is TRBJ1-1; tentative D call: TRBD1 (6 bases). Germline loops: CDR1 MNHEY, CDR2 SVGEGT. This CDR3 is 15 amino acids long. The V end lost 4 bases, the J end lost 8 bases, and 20 bases lay between the germline ends. Here the CDR3 DNA reads TGTGCCAGCAGTTCGACAGGTCCCCTTCTCGGAGAAGCTTTCTTT. This sequence encodes CASSSTGPLLGEAFF.